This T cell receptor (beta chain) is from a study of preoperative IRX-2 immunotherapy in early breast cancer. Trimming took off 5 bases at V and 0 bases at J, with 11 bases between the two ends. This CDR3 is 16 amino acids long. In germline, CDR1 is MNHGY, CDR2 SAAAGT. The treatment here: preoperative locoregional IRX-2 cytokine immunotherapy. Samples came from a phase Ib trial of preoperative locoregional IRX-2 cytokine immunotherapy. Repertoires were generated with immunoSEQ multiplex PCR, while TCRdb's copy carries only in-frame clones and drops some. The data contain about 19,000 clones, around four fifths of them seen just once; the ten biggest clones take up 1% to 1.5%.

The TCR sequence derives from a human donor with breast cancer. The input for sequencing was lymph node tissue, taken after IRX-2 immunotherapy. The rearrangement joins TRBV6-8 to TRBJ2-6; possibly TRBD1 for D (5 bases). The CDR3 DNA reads TGTGCCAGCAGTCCCCAGGGTAGCTCTGGGGCCAACGTCCTGACTTTC. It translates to CASSPQGSSGANVLTF.